This TCR beta chain was profiled in a study of blood T cell repertoires in COVID-19. Background on the study: Sample material is recorded as cDNA or gDNA derived from T cells, B-cell-depleted T cells, or PBMCs.

Per the original data handling: Using reference gene primer amplification, nucleated cell counts were estimated. Sequencing used immunoSEQ multiplex PCR; TCRdb keeps in-frame clones, though not all of them. V and J calls and clone size are copied from that table; D and trimming were computed from the DNA. The sample records about 200,000 clones, roughly 91% being singletons. CDR1 LNHDA and CDR2 SQIVND come from the germline V gene (reference sequence). The CDR3 extends over 14 amino acids. The ends were cut back, 10 bases at V and 3 bases at J, with 19 bases in the middle. Sequenced sample: peripheral blood. This sequence was found in a man between 35 and 55 years old with active or convalescent COVID-19. This chain uses TRBV19 with TRBJ2-7; TRBD1 might be the D (7 bases). The CDR3: CATASRGEDYEQYF. CDR3 nucleotide sequence: TGTGCCACCGCCTCCAGGGGGGAGGACTACGAGCAGTACTTC.